A single sample is the source of the 20 T cell receptor beta chains below, sequenced in a study of beta chain features in type 1 diabetes. Every isolated RNA sample was fully reverse transcribed, so sequencing captured expressed TCRB transcripts. Method: immunoSEQ multiplex PCR; TCRdb's copy keeps in-frame clones and lacks some. The sample lists about 40,000 clones; 49% were seen once. The sequenced material came from central memory CD4+ T cells from blood. Receptor source: a woman aged 18-35 years in good health.

This clone showed up just a few times. This chain connects TRBV11-2 to TRBJ2-4, with D tentatively TRBD2 (5 bases). The CDR3 extends over 13 amino acids. Germline V CDR1 and CDR2: SGHAT, FQNNGV. Deletions cut 5 bases from V and 7 bases from J, with 12 bases between. CDR3 loop: CASSPETGNIQYF. Here the CDR3 DNA reads TGTGCCAGCAGCCCAGAGACGGGGAACATTCAGTACTTC. The whole variable domain, remainder taken from reference TRBV11-2 and TRBJ2-4, is EAGVAQSPRYKIIEKRQSVAFWCNPISGHATLYWYQQILGQGPKLLIQFQNNGVVDDSQLPKDRFSAERLKGVDSTLKIQPAKLEDSAVYLCASSPETGNIQYFGAGTRLSVL.

V and J are TRBV19 and TRBJ1-1; D is possibly TRBD1 (5 bases). Germline CDR1 reads LNHDA; CDR2 reads SQIVND (reference sequence). V lost 0 bases to trimming and J lost 4 bases, with 18 bases between them. This CDR3 spans 17 amino acids. CDR3 loop: CASSIDFGGMVSTEAFF. The CDR3, as DNA: TGTGCCAGTAGTATAGACTTCGGGGGAATGGTAAGCACTGAAGCTTTCTTT.

The J gene is TRBJ2-7, the V gene TRBV27, with 7 positions matching TRBD1. Germline CDR1 reads MNHEY; CDR2 reads SMNVEV (reference sequence). The CDR3 contains 15 residues. The V segment lost 5 bases and the J segment 1 base; nucleotides outside the gene matches: 8. The CDR3 nucleotides are TGTGCCAGCAGTAGGGACAGTCTTGGTTCCTACGAGCAGTACTTC. It is translated as CASSRDSLGSYEQYF.

This clone was recorded once. The chain recombines TRBV7-3 with TRBJ2-3; D gene uncertain. The CDR3 loop spans 18 amino acids. V was trimmed by 5 bases and J by 0 bases, leaving 21 bases between them. The germline CDR1 and CDR2 sequences are SGHTA and FQGTGA. The chain's CDR3 is CASSPPARHTVSTDTQYF. In DNA, the CDR3 is TGTGCCAGCAGCCCCCCCGCGCGGCATACCGTTAGCACAGATACGCAGTATTTT.

This chain links TRBV25-1 with TRBJ2-5, with D possibly being TRBD1 (7 bases). This CDR3 comprises 15 residues. Germline V gene lookup returns CDR1 MGHDK and CDR2 SYGVNS. V was cut by 2 bases and J by 2 bases, with 12 bases left in between. CDR3 loop: CASSEGAGQQETQYF. CDR3 nucleotides: TGTGCCAGCAGTGAAGGTGCGGGACAGCAAGAGACCCAGTACTTC.

This clone was picked up a small number of times. This chain connects TRBV10-3 to TRBJ2-3; D remains ambiguous. There are 14 residues in the CDR3. Trimming left V 3 bases short and J 4 bases short, with 11 bases between. Germline assignment: CDR1 ENHRY and CDR2 SYGVKD. CDR3 sequence reads: CAISERSLADTQYF. In DNA form, the CDR3 reads TGTGCCATCAGTGAACGGTCCCTGGCAGATACGCAGTATTTT.

This clone was observed a handful of times. The V and J genes are TRBV7-8 and TRBJ1-2; tentatively, D is TRBD1 (6 bases). This CDR3 is built from 15 residues. V gave up 5 bases and J gave up 8 bases, with 21 bases separating them. Germline CDR1 SGHVS, CDR2 FQNEAQ. The CDR3 is CASSPDSLLVRGYTF. CDR3 nucleotides: TGTGCCAGCAGCCCGGACAGTCTTCTTGTGCGAGGCTACACCTTC.

The genes are TRBV28 and TRBJ1-2; no firm D call. Germline CDR1 MDHEN, CDR2 SYDVKM. V gave up 2 bases and J gave up 8 bases, with 12 bases separating them. The CDR3 contains 13 residues. The CDR3 sequence: CASSLPGYGGYTF. The CDR3 nucleotides are TGTGCCAGCAGTTTACCCGGGTACGGCGGCTACACCTTC.

The chain joins TRBV30 to TRBJ1-3, with 8 bases that match TRBD1. V lost 5 bases and J lost 1; bases outside the gene matches: 4. The V gene's germline CDR1 is GTSNPN and CDR2 SVGIG (reference sequence). The CDR3 runs 14 residues. The CDR3 DNA sequence: TGTGCCTGGGGACAGGGTAAATCTGGAAACACCATATATTTT. This gives the protein CAWGQGKSGNTIYF. Together with reference TRBV30 and TRBJ1-3, the CDR3 gives the full variable domain: SQTIHQWPATLVQPVGSPLSLECTVEGTSNPNLYWYRQAAGRGLQLLFYSVGIGQISSEVPQNLSASRPQDRQFILSSKKLLLSDSGFYLCAWGQGKSGNTIYFGEGSWLTVV.

This clone was seen at least ten times. The chain has TRBV5-1 and TRBJ1-2, with no clear D. The CDR3 extends over 13 amino acids. Germline CDR1 and CDR2: SGHRS and YFSETQ. The germline V and J ends were trimmed by 2 bases and 4 bases, with 9 bases remaining between them. CDR3 loop: CASSFGASYGYTF. In DNA, the CDR3 is TGCGCCAGCAGCTTCGGAGCTAGCTATGGCTACACCTTC.

The CDR3 region has the DNA TGTGCCAGCACCCCTCTTAGGGGGGAGACCCAGTACTTC. This translates into CASTPLRGETQYF. V gene TRBV6-1 combines with J gene TRBJ2-5, with D perhaps matching TRBD1 (6 bases). The V gene's germline CDR1 is MNHNS and CDR2 SASEGT. CDR3 length: 13 residues. V gave up 7 bases and J gave up 5 bases, with 14 bases separating them.

The chain joins TRBV1 to TRBJ2-1; the table assigns TRBD1, which was not confirmed against the DNA. TRBV1 represents a pseudogene. The CDR3 spans 16 residues. The CDR3 coding sequence is TGCACCAGCAGCCAAGCTGGCCAGGGGTTGTTCAATGAGCAGTTCTTC. Amino acids: CTSSQAGQGLFNEQFF.

V is TRBV10-3 and J is TRBJ1-1, with 9 bases matching TRBD1. CDR3 size: 14 residues. Germline V gives CDR1 ENHRY, CDR2 SYGVKD. V trimming: 7 bases; J trimming: 1 base; junction bases outside the gene matches: 4. As DNA, the CDR3 is TGTGCCATCACTGGGACAGGGACGAACACTGAAGCTTTCTTT. Amino acids: CAITGTGTNTEAFF.

In its sample, this clone was seen a few times. The chain is built from TRBV5-4 and TRBJ1-2; 7 nucleotides line up with TRBD1. The germline gives CDR1 SGHNT, CDR2 YYREEE (reference sequence). CDR3 length: 15 amino acids. After removal of 4 bases from V and 4 bases from J, the junction contained 10 bases not matched to a gene. CDR3 protein: CASSPRQGIIYGYTF. The CDR3 DNA sequence: TGTGCCAGCAGCCCCCGACAGGGAATCATCTATGGCTACACCTTC.

This chain links TRBV9 with TRBJ2-5, with 9 bases aligning to TRBD2. The CDR3 extends over 16 amino acids. V lost 0 bases and J lost 2; bases outside the gene matches: 5. Germline lookup yields CDR1 SGDLS and CDR2 YYNGEE. CDR3 DNA sequence: TGTGCCAGCAGCGTAGCTAGGGCGGGGGGGCAAGAGACCCAGTACTTC. As protein: CASSVARAGGQETQYF.

V is TRBV27 and J is TRBJ1-2; 8 nucleotides line up with TRBD1. Germline lookup yields CDR1 MNHEY and CDR2 SMNVEV (reference sequence). CDR3 length equals 13 residues. J lost 8 bases, V lost 4 bases, and 6 bases had no gene match. For the CDR3, the DNA is TGTGCCAGCAGTTACCAGGGGGCGGGAGGCTACACCTTC. Amino acids: CASSYQGAGGYTF.

The chain combines TRBV20-1 with TRBJ2-5; D ambiguous. CDR3 length equals 11 residues. V gave up 3 bases and J gave up 0 bases, with 2 bases separating them. The germline V gene has CDR1 DFQATT and CDR2 SNEGSKA (reference sequence). CDR3 nucleotide sequence: TGCAGTGCTAGCAACCAAGAGACCCAGTACTTC. This gives the protein CSASNQETQYF.

The chain employs TRBV5-1 and TRBJ1-4; D gene ambiguous. The CDR3 is made up of 14 amino acids. Germline V gene lookup returns CDR1 SGHRS and CDR2 YFSETQ. Trimming pared 5 bases from V and 6 bases from J, leaving 14 bases between. The CDR3 spells CASSDVSGDEKLFF. CDR3 in DNA: TGCGCCAGCAGTGACGTTTCGGGAGATGAAAAACTGTTTTTT. Based on the CDR3 plus reference TRBV5-1 and TRBJ1-4, the full variable domain is KAGVTQTPRYLIKTRGQQVTLSCSPISGHRSVSWYQQTPGQGLQFLFEYFSETQRNKGNFPGRFSGRQFSNSRSEMNVSTLELGDSALYLCASSDVSGDEKLFFGSGTQLSVL.

Concerning this clone: The same CDR3 is also encoded by other DNA sequences in this sample. This chain uses TRBV20-1 with TRBJ1-1; no firm D call. CDR3 length: 11 amino acids. The ends were cut back, 3 bases at V and 5 bases at J, with 7 bases in the middle. Germline V gene data show CDR1 as DFQATT and CDR2 as SNEGSKA (reference sequence). CDR3 sequence reads: CSARTGTEAFF. The CDR3 region has the DNA TGCAGTGCTAGGACCGGGACTGAAGCTTTCTTT.

The gene calls are TRBV28 and TRBJ2-3; a possible D gene is TRBD1 (5 bases). Germline V lookup: CDR1 MDHEN, CDR2 SYDVKM. Trimming pared 6 bases from V and 3 bases from J, leaving 16 bases between. The CDR3 extends over 15 amino acids. The CDR3 protein is CASSIGVGATDTQYF. Written as DNA, the CDR3 is TGTGCCAGCAGCATAGGAGTTGGGGCTACAGATACGCAGTATTTT.